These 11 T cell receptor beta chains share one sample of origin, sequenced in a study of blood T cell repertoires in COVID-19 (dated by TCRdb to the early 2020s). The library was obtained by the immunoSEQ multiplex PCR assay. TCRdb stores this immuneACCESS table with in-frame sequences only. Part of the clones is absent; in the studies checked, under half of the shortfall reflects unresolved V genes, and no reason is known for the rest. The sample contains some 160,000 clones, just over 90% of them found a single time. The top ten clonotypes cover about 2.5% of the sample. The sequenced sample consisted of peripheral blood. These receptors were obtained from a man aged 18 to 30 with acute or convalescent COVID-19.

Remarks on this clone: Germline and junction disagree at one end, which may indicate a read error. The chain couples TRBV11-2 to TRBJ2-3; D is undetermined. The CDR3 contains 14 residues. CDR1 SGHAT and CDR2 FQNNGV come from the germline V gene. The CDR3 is CASTLSRGTDTQYF. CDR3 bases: TGTGCCAGCACCTTAAGCCGGGGCACAGATACGCAGTATTTT. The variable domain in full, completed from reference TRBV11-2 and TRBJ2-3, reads EAGVAQSPRYKIIEKRQSVAFWCNPISGHATLYWYQQILGQGPKLLIQFQNNGVVDDSQLPKDRFSAERLKGVDSTLKIQPAKLEDSAVYLCASTLSRGTDTQYFGPGTRLTVL.

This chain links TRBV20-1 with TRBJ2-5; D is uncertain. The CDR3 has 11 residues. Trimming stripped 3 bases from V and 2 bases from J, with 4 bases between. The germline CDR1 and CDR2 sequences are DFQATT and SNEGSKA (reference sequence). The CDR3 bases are TGCAGTGCTAGCGGGCAAGAGACCCAGTACTTC. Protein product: CSASGQETQYF.

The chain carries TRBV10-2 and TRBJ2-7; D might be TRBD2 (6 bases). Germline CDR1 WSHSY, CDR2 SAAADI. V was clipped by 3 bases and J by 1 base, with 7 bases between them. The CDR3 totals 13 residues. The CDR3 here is CASSDSGSYEQYF. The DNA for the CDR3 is TGCGCCAGCAGTGATAGCGGTTCCTACGAGCAGTACTTC.

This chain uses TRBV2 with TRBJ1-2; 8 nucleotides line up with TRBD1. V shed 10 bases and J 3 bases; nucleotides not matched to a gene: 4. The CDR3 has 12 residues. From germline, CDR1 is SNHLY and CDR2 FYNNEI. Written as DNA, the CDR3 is TGTGCCATCTCGGACAGGGACTATGGCTACACCTTC. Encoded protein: CAISDRDYGYTF.

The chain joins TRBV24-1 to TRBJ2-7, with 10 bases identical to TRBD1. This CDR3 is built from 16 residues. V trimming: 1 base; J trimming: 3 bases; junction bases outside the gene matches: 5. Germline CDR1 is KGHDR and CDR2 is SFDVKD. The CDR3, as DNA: TGTGCCACCAGTGATTTTTCCAGGACAGGGGGCTACGAGCAGTACTTC. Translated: CATSDFSRTGGYEQYF.

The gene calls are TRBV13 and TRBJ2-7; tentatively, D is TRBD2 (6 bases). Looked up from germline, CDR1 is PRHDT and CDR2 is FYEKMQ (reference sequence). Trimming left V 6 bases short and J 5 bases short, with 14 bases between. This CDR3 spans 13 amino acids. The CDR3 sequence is CASRSGSGDEQYF. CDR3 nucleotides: TGTGCCAGCAGATCCGGGAGCGGCGACGAGCAGTACTTC.

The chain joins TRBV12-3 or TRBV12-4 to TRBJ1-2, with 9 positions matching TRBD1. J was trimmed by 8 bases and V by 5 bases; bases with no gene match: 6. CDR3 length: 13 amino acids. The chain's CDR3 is CASSQSGTGGYTF. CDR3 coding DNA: TGTGCCAGCAGTCAATCCGGGACAGGGGGCTACACCTTC.

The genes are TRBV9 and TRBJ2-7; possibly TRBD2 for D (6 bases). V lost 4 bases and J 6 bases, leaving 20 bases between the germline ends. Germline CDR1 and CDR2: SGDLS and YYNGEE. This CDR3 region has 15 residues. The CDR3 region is CASSPTATSGGEQYF. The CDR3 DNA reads TGTGCCAGCAGCCCAACCGCGACTAGTGGAGGCGAGCAGTACTTC. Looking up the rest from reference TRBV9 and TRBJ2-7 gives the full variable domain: DSGVTQTPKHLITATGQRVTLRCSPRSGDLSVYWYQQSLDQGLQFLIQYYNGEERAKGNILERFSAQQFPDLHSELNLSSLELGDSALYFCASSPTATSGGEQYFGPGTRLTVT.

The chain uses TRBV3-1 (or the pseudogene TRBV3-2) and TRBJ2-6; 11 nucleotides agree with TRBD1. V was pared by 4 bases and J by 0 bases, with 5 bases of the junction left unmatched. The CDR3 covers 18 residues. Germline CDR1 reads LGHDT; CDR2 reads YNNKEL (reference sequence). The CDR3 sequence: CASSLGQGVISGANVLTF. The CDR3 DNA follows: TGTGCCAGCAGCCTGGGACAGGGGGTAATCTCTGGGGCCAACGTCCTGACTTTC.

The CDR3 region has the DNA TGTGCCAGCAGCCCCCGACTGGAAACTAATGAAAAACTGTTTTTT. This sequence encodes CASSPRLETNEKLFF. The J gene is TRBJ1-4, the V gene TRBV9; no reliable D call. Per germline, CDR1 SGDLS and CDR2 YYNGEE. The V and J ends lost 4 bases and 1 base respectively, with 11 bases between them. The CDR3 totals 15 residues.

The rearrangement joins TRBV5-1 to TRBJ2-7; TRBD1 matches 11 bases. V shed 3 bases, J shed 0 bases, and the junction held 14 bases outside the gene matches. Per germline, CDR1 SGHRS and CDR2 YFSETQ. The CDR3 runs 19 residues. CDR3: CASSSPGQGGSGNSYEQYF. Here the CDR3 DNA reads TGCGCCAGCAGCTCGCCGGGACAGGGGGGATCAGGGAACTCCTACGAGCAGTACTTC.